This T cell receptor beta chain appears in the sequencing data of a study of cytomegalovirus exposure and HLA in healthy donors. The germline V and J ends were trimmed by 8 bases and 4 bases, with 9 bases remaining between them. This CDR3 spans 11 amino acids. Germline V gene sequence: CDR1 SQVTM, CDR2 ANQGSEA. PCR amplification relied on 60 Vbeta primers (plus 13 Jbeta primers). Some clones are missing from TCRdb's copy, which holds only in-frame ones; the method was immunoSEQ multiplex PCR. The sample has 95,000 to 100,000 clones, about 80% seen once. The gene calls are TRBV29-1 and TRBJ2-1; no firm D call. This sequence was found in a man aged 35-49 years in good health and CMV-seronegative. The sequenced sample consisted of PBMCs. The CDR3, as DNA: TGCAGCCCCAGACTGTACAATGAGCAGTTCTTC. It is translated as CSPRLYNEQFF.